This T cell receptor (beta chain) is drawn from a study of cytomegalovirus exposure and HLA in healthy donors. Study-level results: Immune exposure was documented only through CMV serostatus. Cytomegalovirus association was assigned to around 150 TCR beta chains. Earlier findings revealed that most TCR beta V segments proved productive either about 90% or about 30% of the time.

Researchers ran the PCR with 60 Vbeta and 13 Jbeta primers. TCRdb's copy holds only in-frame clones and misses some; the assay was immunoSEQ multiplex PCR. This table has about 160,000 clones, roughly 80% appearing once. As for this clone: Antigen specificity is unknown.

Germline CDR1 reads LNHNV; CDR2 reads YYDKDF (reference sequence). Trimming removed 0 bases at V and 5 bases at J, with 13 bases between. The length of the CDR3 is 15 residues. The donors gave bone marrow, and they were healthy. The source of this sequence is a man under 40 in good health and CMV-seronegative. This chain connects TRBV15 to TRBJ2-5, with a possible D match to TRBD2 (5 bases). Input material: PBMCs. The CDR3 reads CATSRDPDGEETQYF. The CDR3 region has the DNA TGTGCCACCAGCAGAGATCCCGACGGGGAGGAGACCCAGTACTTC.